Listed below are T cell receptor beta chains from one sample, sequenced in a study of shared clonotypes between healthy human individuals. Measured with immunoSEQ multiplex PCR; TCRdb has only the in-frame clones, and not every one. Of millions of clones listed, 90% to 95% are singletons. The sample taken for sequencing was naive CD4+ T cells sorted from blood. The receptors stem from a man younger than 35 in good health. Both conserved end residues are part of each CDR3. The D gene is left open where the match is weak.

CDR3 protein	V gene	J gene	D gene
CASSLEGPQNNQPQHF	TRBV5-1	TRBJ1-5	NA
CASSFGPGGTDTQYF	TRBV7-2	TRBJ2-3	TRBD2
CASSLATDTGELFF	TRBV11-3	TRBJ2-2	NA
CASSLEFGTNTEAFF	TRBV5-6	TRBJ1-1	NA
CAISPGQADEQYF	TRBV10-3	TRBJ2-7	TRBD1
CSVGQGGYEQYF	TRBV29-1	TRBJ2-7	TRBD1
CASSPPDRNTEAFF	TRBV4-1	TRBJ1-1	NA
CASSRAAGESYEQYF	TRBV5-4	TRBJ2-7	NA
CASSVAVGGPGVQDTQYF	TRBV9	TRBJ2-3	NA
CASSLARGYDTEAFF	TRBV5-1	TRBJ1-1	NA
CAISEGDNYNSPLHF	TRBV10-3	TRBJ1-6	NA
CASTPGGATPYEQYF	TRBV6-1	TRBJ2-7	TRBD1
CASSLAVTVGYEQYF	TRBV7-8	TRBJ2-7	NA
CASSPPEQPQHF	TRBV18	TRBJ1-5	NA
CAWTPGLQKGYNEQFF	TRBV30	TRBJ2-1	NA
CASTLLTSGRNEQYF	TRBV7-2	TRBJ2-7	TRBD2
CASSSAPSGANVLTF	TRBV7-6	TRBJ2-6	NA
CASGRSQHEQFF	TRBV11-2	TRBJ2-1	NA
CASSGGTSAFYNEQFF	TRBV5-6	TRBJ2-1	TRBD2
CASSLEGATDTQYF	TRBV5-1	TRBJ2-3	TRBD1
CASSQDRAGELFF	TRBV7-7	TRBJ2-2	NA
CASSYGSSGNTIYF	TRBV6-5	TRBJ1-3	NA
CASSHIGGDTQTQYF	TRBV4-3	TRBJ2-5	NA
CASSGGTGAVNEKLFF	TRBV25-1	TRBJ1-4	TRBD1
CASSLDLTGPYEQYF	TRBV5-1	TRBJ2-7	NA
CAWSSATDTQYF	TRBV30	TRBJ2-3	NA
CATSRPLGVMATEAFF	TRBV15	TRBJ1-1	NA
CATSRDTWTVNTGELFF	TRBV15	TRBJ2-2	NA
CASSANGFEQYF	TRBV2	TRBJ2-7	NA
CASSLGLAGGGTDTQYF	TRBV7-2	TRBJ2-3	TRBD2
CASSIPGQGAYEQYF	TRBV19	TRBJ2-7	TRBD1
CASSLGLAGGNEQYF	TRBV5-1	TRBJ2-7	TRBD2
CASFRGLPGNTIYF	TRBV6-5	TRBJ1-3	NA
CASSEGQGDTQYF	TRBV10-2	TRBJ2-3	NA
CASSISGNTEAFF	TRBV28	TRBJ1-1	NA
CAISESRDNYEQYF	TRBV10-3	TRBJ2-7	NA
CASSSKSGPNSPLHF	TRBV5-1	TRBJ1-6	NA
CASSETYRVEKLFF	TRBV6-6	TRBJ1-4	NA
CASSLRTFRGLGLETQYF	TRBV28	TRBJ2-5	NA
CAWSGMASGGPYNEQFF	TRBV30	TRBJ2-1	TRBD2
CAWTDRGYEQYF	TRBV30	TRBJ2-7	NA
CASSYSIGQPQHF	TRBV6-5	TRBJ1-5	NA
CASNFLSGANVLTF	TRBV5-8	TRBJ2-6	NA
CASSQDLGTAIPGELFF	TRBV4-3	TRBJ2-2	TRBD1
CASSDDRVWNSPLHF	TRBV9	TRBJ1-6	TRBD1
CASSSGPGETQYF	TRBV5-1	TRBJ2-5	NA
CASSSRTRTDTQYF	TRBV7-2	TRBJ2-3	NA
CASSGSWGTSTDTQYF	TRBV4-2	TRBJ2-3	TRBD2
CASSLQGMSYEQYF	TRBV7-3	TRBJ2-7	NA
CASSPGQGFGTGELFF	TRBV5-1	TRBJ2-2	TRBD1
CASSKDRTSGDTQYF	TRBV19	TRBJ2-3	NA
CASSPFTDEQFF	TRBV11-2	TRBJ2-1	NA
CASSLDGRGLGEQYF	TRBV5-1	TRBJ2-7	NA
CASSSQVSPNTEAFF	TRBV5-1	TRBJ1-1	NA
CASSPNNPTNYGYTF	TRBV7-9	TRBJ1-2	NA